The 5 T cell receptor beta chains below come from one sample, sequenced in a study of technical replicates of blood from several donors. Method: immunoSEQ multiplex PCR; TCRdb's copy keeps in-frame clones and lacks some. The sample contains more than 65,000 clones, about 94% of which appear only once. Source material: T cells isolated from PBMCs. These receptors all come from a human donor in good health.

This rearrangement joins TRBV7-9 to TRBJ2-1; D may be TRBD1 (5 bases). The CDR3 length is 12 residues. V lost 1 base and J 8 bases, leaving 6 bases between the germline ends. Germline loops: CDR1 SEHNR, CDR2 FQNEAQ (reference sequence). The CDR3, as DNA: TGTGCCAGCAGCTTAGACAGGTATGAGCAGTTCTTC. Translating gives CASSLDRYEQFF.

The gene calls are TRBV7-3 and TRBJ1-1; D is uncertain. V lost 4 bases and J lost 2, with 11 bases in between. This CDR3 has 14 amino acids. Germline CDR1 reads SGHTA; CDR2 reads FQGTGA. The CDR3 is CASSYEGYNTEAFF. Here the CDR3 DNA reads TGTGCCAGCAGCTATGAGGGATACAACACTGAAGCTTTCTTT. Drawing the rest from reference TRBV7-3 and TRBJ1-1, the complete variable domain is GAGVSQTPSNKVTEKGKYVELRCDPISGHTALYWYRQSLGQGPEFLIYFQGTGAADDSGLPNDRFFAVRPEGSVSTLKIQRTERGDSAVYLCASSYEGYNTEAFFGQGTRLTVV.

The V gene is TRBV7-2, the J gene TRBJ2-2, with 11 bases lining up with TRBD1. With V trimmed by 4 bases and J by 5 bases, 3 bases remained unmatched. This CDR3 spans 15 amino acids. CDR1 and CDR2 (germline): SGHTA, FQGNSA. This CDR3 is CASSSRDRGTGELFF. The CDR3 bases are TGTGCCAGCAGCTCTCGGGACAGGGGGACCGGGGAGCTGTTTTTT.

The chain carries TRBV29-1 and TRBJ2-1; 16 positions match TRBD2. V gave up 5 bases and J gave up 9 bases; unmatched junction bases: 10. CDR1 is SQVTM and CDR2 is ANQGSEA in the germline V gene. This CDR3 is built from 16 residues. The CDR3 DNA reads as TGCAGCGTTCTCTCCGGGACTAGCGGGAGGGTAGGTGAGCAGTTCTTC. This codes for CSVLSGTSGRVGEQFF.

The genes are TRBV18 and TRBJ1-1; D perhaps matches TRBD1 (6 bases). V gave up 4 bases and J gave up 8 bases, with 11 bases separating them. This CDR3 is built from 12 residues. Germline V gene sequence: CDR1 KGHSH, CDR2 LQKENI. The CDR3: CASSLQGREAFF. The CDR3 DNA follows: TGTGCCAGCTCACTTCAGGGGCGGGAAGCTTTCTTT. The complete variable domain, with remaining parts taken from reference TRBV18 and TRBJ1-1, reads NAGVMQNPRHLVRRRGQEARLRCSPMKGHSHVYWYRQLPEEGLKFMVYLQKENIIDESGMPKERFSAEFPKEGPSILRIQQVVRGDSAAYFCASSLQGREAFFGQGTRLTVV.